This T cell receptor (beta chain) was identified during a study of T cell responses to AZD1222 COVID-19 vaccine. Turning to the study itself: Pooling covered second doses at about 4 or about 12 weeks. Notes on the study in general: Donors were chiefly white British, with a greater number of females, and clonal diversity was perhaps underestimated. Breadth and depth of Spike-specific TCRs rose after two AZD1222 doses. Repertoires were collected only later (after the peak T cell response had occurred).

Concerning this clone: Its antigen is not known.

Sequencing used immunoSEQ multiplex PCR; TCRdb keeps in-frame clones, though not all of them. The sample consists of fewer than 75,000 clones, less than 90% of them appearing once. CDR1 SNHLY and CDR2 FYNNEI come from the germline V gene. CDR3 length: 15 residues. V shed 5 bases, J shed 7 bases, and the junction held 12 bases outside the gene matches. The TCR was taken from an adult in good health. Here the sequenced sample was peripheral blood, taken on day 0 of AZD1222 vaccination. The V gene is TRBV2, the J gene TRBJ2-7, with 9 nucleotides matching TRBD2. For the CDR3, the DNA is TGTGCCAGCAGTCCCGGCGGGGGGGCGTGGAGGGAGCAGTACTTC. This codes for CASSPGGGAWREQYF.